This T cell receptor (beta chain) was recovered during a study of T cell changes during pregnancy in multiple sclerosis. This clone was found once. Only in-frame clones appear in the TCRdb table, and some are missing; sequencing was by immunoSEQ multiplex PCR. There are about 110,000 clones in the sample; around 92% occur only once, and 1.5% to 2% lies in the top ten. Sample: peripheral blood, taken after pregnancy. The receptor's source is a female donor with multiple sclerosis, enrolled in a pregnancy study.

Here the CDR3 DNA reads TGTGCCAGCAGTTTGGGGCTGAACACTGAAGCTTTCTTT. It yields the protein CASSLGLNTEAFF. The chain couples TRBV6-6 to TRBJ1-1; possible D gene TRBD1, 5 bases. Germline loops: CDR1 MNHNY, CDR2 SVGAGI (reference sequence). This CDR3 region has 13 residues. V lost 4 bases to trimming and J lost 0 bases, with 6 bases between them.